This is a list of T cell receptor beta chains from one sample in a study of Ad26.COV2.S vaccination and SARS-CoV-2 variants. Some clones are missing from TCRdb's copy, which holds only in-frame ones; the method was immunoSEQ multiplex PCR. The table includes under 550,000 clones, roughly 90% detected once. The starting material was peripheral blood, obtained in a trial of Ad26.COV2.S vaccine versus placebo. The source of these receptors is a person aged 18 to 65 who received the Ad26.COV2.S COVID-19 vaccine or a placebo. Each CDR3 is given with its conserved first and last residue. The D gene is left open where the match is weak.

d_gene	v_gene	j_gene	CDR3aa	CDR3nt
TRBD2	TRBV5-1	TRBJ2-1	CASSLASGGVDEQFF	TGCGCCAGCAGCTTGGCTAGCGGGGGGGTCGATGAGCAGTTCTTC
TRBD1	TRBV10-3	TRBJ2-7	CAISPGQASYEQYF	TGTGCCATCAGTCCGGGACAGGCCTCCTACGAGCAGTACTTC
.	TRBV7-9	TRBJ2-5	CASSSGETQYF	TGTGCCAGCAGCTCCGGGGAGACCCAGTACTTC
TRBD2	TRBV6-2/TRBV6-3	TRBJ2-5	CASSYSKVRPSGGADQETQYF	TGTGCCAGCAGTTACTCGAAAGTTAGACCTAGCGGGGGGGCGGACCAAGAGACCCAGTACTTC
TRBD2	TRBV4-2	TRBJ2-1	CASSQDGGEAYNEQFF	TGTGCCAGCAGCCAAGATGGGGGGGAGGCCTACAATGAGCAGTTCTTC
.	TRBV12-3/TRBV12-4	TRBJ2-7	CASSLGYEQYF	TGTGCCAGCAGTTTGGGCTACGAGCAGTACTTC
.	TRBV14	TRBJ1-6	CASSHRVGGYSPLHF	TGTGCCAGCAGCCACCGAGTGGGGGGGTATTCACCCCTCCACTTT
.	TRBV6-2/TRBV6-3	TRBJ2-7	CASSYSSYEQYF	TGTGCCAGCAGTTACTCCTCCTACGAGCAGTACTTC
.	TRBV20-1	TRBJ1-5	CSASDGQPQHF	TGCAGTGCTAGTGATGGTCAGCCCCAGCATTTT
TRBD2	TRBV19	TRBJ2-7	CASSWGGLVLDEQYF	TGTGCCAGTAGTTGGGGCGGACTAGTTTTGGACGAGCAGTACTTC
TRBD2	TRBV15	TRBJ2-1	CATSRASGAFYNEQFF	TGTGCCACCAGCAGAGCTAGCGGGGCCTTTTACAATGAGCAGTTCTTC
.	TRBV19	TRBJ2-3	CASSIRRQGTDTQYF	TGTGCCAGTAGTATTAGGCGGCAGGGCACAGATACGCAGTATTTT
.	TRBV6-2/TRBV6-3	TRBJ2-1	CASSRYNEQFF	TGTGCCAGCAGCCGATACAATGAGCAGTTCTTC
.	TRBV6-5	TRBJ2-3	CASSYRRPGADTQYF	TGTGCCAGCAGTTACCGGCGACCCGGGGCAGATACGCAGTATTTT